The 22 T cell receptor beta chains below all came from one sample that was sequenced in a study of CD8 T cells in Susac syndrome. RNA totalling about 0.45 to 1 ug underwent reverse transcription with random hexamers. TCRdb re-analysed the immunoSEQ multiplex PCR reads in MiXCR, keeping a single row per CDR3 protein. Of hundreds of thousands of distinct CDR3 sequences listed, about 91% were seen once; the top ten hold more than 0.15%. Source material: CD8+ T cells from PBMCs. All receptors derive from a human donor with multiple sclerosis.

This chain links TRBV7-3 with TRBJ2-5, with D tentatively TRBD1 or TRBD2 (6 bases each). The ends were cut back, 6 bases at V and 3 bases at J, with 11 bases in the middle. This CDR3 comprises 13 residues. The germline V gene encodes CDR1 SGHTA and CDR2 FQGTGA. The CDR3 loop is CASRRDTEETQYF. The CDR3 nucleotides are TGTGCCAGCAGGCGGGACACGGAAGAGACCCAGTACTTC.

V is TRBV6-5 and J is TRBJ2-5, with D perhaps TRBD1 (6 bases). Germline loops: CDR1 MNHEY, CDR2 SVGAGI. This CDR3 spans 15 amino acids. V lost 2 bases and J 1 base, leaving 11 bases between the germline ends. The CDR3 DNA reads as TGTGCCAGCAGTTACCGGGACATAGGCCAAGAGACCCAGTACTTC. Its translation is CASSYRDIGQETQYF.

This chain links TRBV15 with TRBJ2-1, with D uncertain. The CDR3 spans 13 residues. The V and J ends lost 1 base and 4 bases respectively, with 5 bases between them. Looked up from germline, CDR1 is LNHNV and CDR2 is YYDKDF (reference sequence). The CDR3 nucleotides read TGTGCCACCAGCAGAGCGGAGTACAATGAGCAGTTCTTC. It is translated as CATSRAEYNEQFF. Full variable domain (outside the CDR3, taken from reference TRBV15 and TRBJ2-1): DAMVIQNPRYQVTQFGKPVTLSCSQTLNHNVMYWYQQKSSQAPKLLFHYYDKDFNNEADTPDNFQSRRPNTSFCFLDIRSPGLGDTAMYLCATSRAEYNEQFFGPGTRLTVL.

The chain recombines TRBV15 with TRBJ2-5; 10 bases fit TRBD1. Germline V CDR1 and CDR2: LNHNV, YYDKDF (reference sequence). The trim removed 0 bases at V and 2 bases at J, leaving 12 bases unmatched. This CDR3 is built from 19 residues. The CDR3 sequence: CATSRDSVNLDRGQETQYF. The DNA of the CDR3 is TGTGCCACCAGCAGAGATTCGGTGAACTTGGACAGGGGGCAAGAGACCCAGTACTTC. Using reference TRBV15 and TRBJ2-5 for the parts outside the CDR3, the full variable domain is DAMVIQNPRYQVTQFGKPVTLSCSQTLNHNVMYWYQQKSSQAPKLLFHYYDKDFNNEADTPDNFQSRRPNTSFCFLDIRSPGLGDTAMYLCATSRDSVNLDRGQETQYFGPGTRLLVL.

This clonotype was seen only a few times. This rearrangement joins TRBV6-2 or TRBV6-3 to TRBJ2-5; D possibly corresponds to TRBD1 (6 bases). CDR3 length equals 14 residues. The V and J ends lost 2 bases and 4 bases respectively, with 11 bases between them. Germline V CDR1 and CDR2: MNHEY, SVGEGT. The CDR3 is CASSYGGGSETQYF. The CDR3 coding sequence is TGTGCCAGCAGTTACGGTGGGGGCTCAGAGACCCAGTACTTC.

The chain employs TRBV19 and TRBJ2-1; weak D call: TRBD2 (6 bases). Germline loops: CDR1 LNHDA, CDR2 SQIVND (reference sequence). The CDR3 is 15 residues long. Between the trimmed V and J ends, which lost 5 bases and 1 base, there was a span of 12 bases. This CDR3 reads CASSLQGTSYNEQFF. The CDR3 DNA reads as TGTGCCAGTAGTCTTCAAGGGACTTCCTACAATGAGCAGTTCTTC. The variable domain in full, with the rest retrieved from reference TRBV19 and TRBJ2-1, is DGGITQSPKYLFRKEGQNVTLSCEQNLNHDAMYWYRQDPGQGLRLIYYSQIVNDFQKGDIAEGYSVSREKKESFPLTVTSAQKNPTAFYLCASSLQGTSYNEQFFGPGTRLTVL.

The chain couples TRBV27 to TRBJ2-7, with D possibly being TRBD1 or TRBD2 (5 bases each). V lost 6 bases to trimming and J lost 4 bases, with 19 bases between them. CDR1 MNHEY and CDR2 SMNVEV come from the germline V gene (reference sequence). The CDR3 is made up of 15 amino acids. The CDR3 nucleotides read TGTGCCAGCAGCTCCTTTCTGGGGGATCAATACGAGCAGTACTTC. Translated: CASSSFLGDQYEQYF.

The rearrangement joins TRBV7-9 to TRBJ2-7, with 7 bases fitting TRBD2. Germline V lookup: CDR1 SEHNR, CDR2 FQNEAQ (reference sequence). CDR3 length: 11 residues. The trim removed 8 bases at V and 5 bases at J, leaving 3 bases unmatched. The CDR3 loop reads CASGEGDEQYF. CDR3 DNA sequence: TGTGCCAGCGGGGAGGGCGACGAGCAGTACTTC.

J is TRBJ1-4 and V is TRBV15; D is possibly TRBD1 (6 bases). V dropped 0 bases and J dropped 8 bases, with 13 bases sitting between them. This CDR3 spans 15 amino acids. Germline V gene lookup returns CDR1 LNHNV and CDR2 YYDKDF (reference sequence). The CDR3 protein is CATSRENSRGEKLFF. The CDR3 region has the DNA TGTGCCACCAGCAGAGAGAACTCAAGGGGGGAAAAACTGTTTTTT.

Only one count was recorded for this clonotype. The V and J genes are TRBV29-1 and TRBJ2-1; TRBD1 matches 7 bases. The CDR3 covers 14 residues. Germline trimming cut 0 bases from V and 7 bases from J; bases unmatched to any gene: 6. Germline values: CDR1 SQVTM, CDR2 ANQGSEA. The CDR3 here is CSVEEMTGRNEQFF. CDR3 sequence (DNA): TGCAGCGTTGAAGAAATGACAGGGCGGAATGAGCAGTTCTTC.

The V and J genes are TRBV4-1 and TRBJ2-1; D is perhaps TRBD1 or TRBD2 (5 bases each). The ends were cut back, 6 bases at V and 5 bases at J, with 11 bases in the middle. Germline CDR1 is MGHRA and CDR2 is YSYEKL. The length of the CDR3 is 13 residues. CDR3 residues: CASRGPSNNEQFF. Written as DNA, the CDR3 is TGCGCCAGCAGGGGACCCTCAAACAATGAGCAGTTCTTC.

V usage is TRBV27 and J usage is TRBJ1-1, with D unclear. Germline CDR1 and CDR2: MNHEY and SMNVEV (reference sequence). This CDR3 region has 14 residues. V lost 3 bases and J 0 bases, leaving 8 bases between the germline ends. CDR3 coding DNA: TGTGCCAGCAGTTTGGGGTACCTGAACACTGAAGCTTTCTTT. This translates into CASSLGYLNTEAFF.

This chain links TRBV6-2 or TRBV6-3 with TRBJ2-7; D gene uncertain. The germline V gene has CDR1 MNHEY and CDR2 SVGEGT. Trimming took 4 bases from V and 3 from J, leaving 7 bases between them. This CDR3 comprises 12 residues. CDR3 nucleotides: TGTGCCAGCAGTTGGACCGTCTACGAGCAGTACTTC. It yields the protein CASSWTVYEQYF.

This sequence joins TRBV25-1 and TRBJ2-1; a possible D gene is TRBD1 (5 bases). Trimming shortened V by 2 bases and J by 9 bases, and 11 bases separated the two germline ends. Germline V gene data show CDR1 as MGHDK and CDR2 as SYGVNS. This CDR3 has 13 residues. This CDR3 reads CASSETVRGEQFF. The CDR3 DNA follows: TGTGCCAGCAGTGAAACGGTTAGGGGTGAGCAGTTCTTC. Complete variable domain (other parts from reference TRBV25-1 and TRBJ2-1): EADIYQTPRYLVIGTGKKITLECSQTMGHDKMYWYQQDPGMELHLIHYSYGVNSTEKGDLSSESTVSRIRTEHFPLTLESARPSHTSQYLCASSETVRGEQFFGPGTRLTVL.

The chain couples TRBV6-2 or TRBV6-3 to TRBJ1-1, with D tentatively TRBD1 (5 bases). The CDR3 totals 15 residues. The V end lost 3 bases, the J end lost 4 bases, and 15 bases lay between the germline ends. Looked up from germline, CDR1 is MNHEY and CDR2 is SVGEGT. The CDR3 here is CASSYWTQWGTEAFF. Written as DNA, the CDR3 is TGTGCCAGCAGTTATTGGACACAATGGGGCACTGAAGCTTTCTTT.

This chain uses TRBV4-2 with TRBJ2-1, with TRBD2 matching over 8 bases. This CDR3 has 16 amino acids. Germline trimming cut 1 base from V and 4 bases from J; bases unmatched to any gene: 6. The germline gives CDR1 LGHNA, CDR2 YNFKEQ. Here the CDR3 reads CASSQGVGLGYNEQFF. The CDR3 DNA follows: TGTGCCAGCAGCCAAGGCGTGGGACTAGGGTACAATGAGCAGTTCTTC.

V usage is TRBV21-1 and J usage is TRBJ2-7; the table calls TRBD1, which could not be checked here. TRBV21-1 is marked as a pseudogene. The CDR3 spans 13 residues. The CDR3 DNA reads as TGTGCCAGCAGCTCCCGGACGACTTACGAGCAGTACTTC. It codes for CASSSRTTYEQYF.

The V and J genes are TRBV12-3 or TRBV12-4 and TRBJ2-5, with a possible D match to TRBD1 (5 bases). Trimming shortened V by 4 bases and J by 2 bases, and 14 bases separated the two germline ends. This CDR3 spans 15 amino acids. In DNA, the CDR3 is TGTGCCAGCAGTTCCTATGACAGCGATCAAGAGACCCAGTACTTC. It is translated as CASSSYDSDQETQYF.

This chain connects TRBV27 to TRBJ2-6, with D unclear. The CDR3 covers 14 residues. Per the germline V gene, CDR1 is MNHEY and CDR2 is SMNVEV (reference sequence). V was trimmed by 5 bases and J by 4 bases, leaving 9 bases between them. This chain's CDR3 is CASSPRAGANVLTF. In DNA form, the CDR3 reads TGTGCCAGCAGTCCAAGGGCAGGGGCCAACGTCCTGACTTTC.

The genes are TRBV3-1 and TRBJ2-7, with TRBD1 identical over 9 bases. CDR3 size: 14 residues. Trimming at V came to 2 bases and at J to 4 bases, leaving 3 bases not matched to a gene. Germline-derived CDR1 and CDR2 are LGHDT and YNNKEL (reference sequence). CDR3: CASSQTGGRYEQYF. Written as DNA, the CDR3 is TGTGCCAGCAGCCAAACAGGGGGCCGGTACGAGCAGTACTTC.

This chain connects TRBV30 to TRBJ2-1; 12 bases fit TRBD2. The CDR3 extends over 16 amino acids. V shed 3 bases and J 0 bases; nucleotides not matched to a gene: 3. The germline V gene encodes CDR1 GTSNPN and CDR2 SVGIG (reference sequence). The CDR3 region is CAWSGLAGLSYNEQFF. The CDR3 region has the DNA TGTGCCTGGAGCGGACTAGCGGGACTCTCCTACAATGAGCAGTTCTTC.

The count of this clonotype is one. The chain links TRBV28 to TRBJ2-7; TRBD1 is a possible D gene (5 bases). Between the trimmed V and J ends, which lost 6 bases and 7 bases, there was a span of 19 bases. Germline V gene data show CDR1 as MDHEN and CDR2 as SYDVKM. The CDR3 covers 14 residues. CDR3 protein: CASRPPTDPSEQYF. The CDR3 coding sequence is TGTGCCAGCAGGCCCCCGACAGACCCCTCTGAGCAGTACTTC.